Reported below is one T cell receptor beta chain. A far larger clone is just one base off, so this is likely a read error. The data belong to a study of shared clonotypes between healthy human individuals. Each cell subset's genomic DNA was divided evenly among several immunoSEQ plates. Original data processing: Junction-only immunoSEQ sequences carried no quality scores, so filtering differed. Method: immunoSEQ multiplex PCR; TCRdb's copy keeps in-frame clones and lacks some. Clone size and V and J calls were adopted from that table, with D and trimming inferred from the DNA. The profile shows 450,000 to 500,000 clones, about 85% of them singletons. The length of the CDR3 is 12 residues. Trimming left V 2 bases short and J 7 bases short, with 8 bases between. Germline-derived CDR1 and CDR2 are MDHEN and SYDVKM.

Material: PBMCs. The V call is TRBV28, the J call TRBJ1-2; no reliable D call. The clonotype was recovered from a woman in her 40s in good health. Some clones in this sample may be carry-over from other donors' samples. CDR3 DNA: TGTGCCAGCAGTTTACTAGTGGTTGGCTACACCTTC. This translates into CASSLLVVGYTF.